What follows are 13 T cell receptor beta chains derived from one specimen sequenced in a study of shared clonotypes between healthy human individuals. The naive CD8 subset, CD45RO-negative cells positively selected for CCR7, excluded terminally differentiated effector memory CD45RA+ cells. TCRdb's copy holds only in-frame clones and misses some; the assay was immunoSEQ multiplex PCR. The sample contains millions of clones, about 95% of which appear only once. The specimen was naive CD8+ T cells sorted from blood. The receptors come from a man between 18 and 35 years old in good health.

V usage is TRBV11-3 and J usage is TRBJ1-2, with a tentative D call TRBD1 (5 bases). V was trimmed by 3 bases and J by 2 bases, leaving 7 bases between them. The CDR3 has 13 amino acids. The germline CDR1 and CDR2 sequences are SGHNT and YENEEA. The CDR3 coding sequence is TGTGCCAGCAGCTTGCAGGGAAACTATGGCTACACCTTC. It translates to CASSLQGNYGYTF.

The rearrangement joins TRBV29-1 to TRBJ2-7, with D unclear. The CDR3 is 15 amino acids. The germline V and J ends were trimmed by 3 bases and 3 bases, with 18 bases remaining between them. CDR1 and CDR2 (germline): SQVTM, ANQGSEA. CDR3 protein: CSVEELPDGSYEQYF. CDR3 nucleotides: TGCAGCGTTGAGGAGCTGCCTGACGGAAGCTACGAGCAGTACTTC.

About this clone itself: The sample holds other DNA sequences that translate to the same CDR3. This chain links TRBV13 with TRBJ1-5; D is unresolved. The CDR3 spans 12 residues. Germline assignment: CDR1 PRHDT and CDR2 FYEKMQ (reference sequence). Trimming left V 3 bases short and J 5 bases short, with 5 bases between. The CDR3 region is CASSFEDQPQHF. CDR3 coding DNA: TGTGCCAGCAGCTTTGAGGATCAGCCCCAGCATTTT.

This clone is a singleton in its sample. The V gene is TRBV7-6, the J gene TRBJ2-7, with D perhaps matching TRBD1 or TRBD2 (6 bases each). V shed 2 bases and J shed 2 bases, with 13 bases lying between them. The CDR3 spans 15 residues. The germline V gene has CDR1 SGHVS and CDR2 FNYEAQ. CDR3 sequence (DNA): TGTGCCAGCAGCTTATTCGAACGGGGGCCCTACGAGCAGTACTTC. It codes for CASSLFERGPYEQYF.

In this sample, this clone turned up once. The V gene is TRBV4-1, the J gene TRBJ1-1; 10 bases are a match to TRBD1. Germline CDR1 reads MGHRA; CDR2 reads YSYEKL. Losses at the gene ends were 4 bases for V and 4 bases for J; bases not matched to a gene: 6. The CDR3 sequence is 15 residues long. The CDR3 region is CASSPFGQGGTEAFF. Written as DNA, the CDR3 is TGCGCCAGCAGCCCCTTCGGACAGGGGGGCACTGAAGCTTTCTTT.

The CDR3 DNA reads TGTGCCAGCAGTCCACAGGGTGATGAGCAGTTCTTC. Its protein is CASSPQGDEQFF. V is TRBV6-6 and J is TRBJ2-1; tentative D call: TRBD1 (6 bases). CDR1 is MNHNY, CDR2 SVGAGI, per germline (reference sequence). The CDR3 runs to 12 residues. The V end lost 5 bases, the J end lost 8 bases, and 10 bases lay between the germline ends.

The chain combines TRBV27 with TRBJ1-2; D remains unclear. The CDR3 extends over 14 amino acids. Trimming shortened V by 1 base and J by 4 bases, and 10 bases separated the two germline ends. Germline V lookup: CDR1 MNHEY, CDR2 SMNVEV (reference sequence). The DNA for the CDR3 is TGTGCCAGCAGTTTATTGGGAGGACTCTATGGCTACACCTTC. Translating gives CASSLLGGLYGYTF.

This chain uses TRBV10-3 with TRBJ2-2; 9 bases fit TRBD2. V lost 7 bases to trimming and J lost 7 bases; unmatched junction nucleotides: 4. The CDR3 runs to 13 residues. The germline V gene encodes CDR1 ENHRY and CDR2 SYGVKD. The CDR3: CAIKREVSGELFF. As DNA, the CDR3 is TGTGCCATCAAGCGGGAGGTCAGCGGGGAGCTGTTTTTT.

V gene TRBV5-1 combines with J gene TRBJ2-7, with 7 bases fitting TRBD1. The germline gives CDR1 SGHRS, CDR2 YFSETQ. This CDR3 spans 14 amino acids. The trim removed 4 bases at V and 3 bases at J, leaving 7 bases unmatched. The CDR3 coding sequence is TGCGCCAGCAGCCCGGAAGGGGGCGTCTACGAGCAGTACTTC. It codes for CASSPEGGVYEQYF.

The chain joins TRBV27 to TRBJ1-2, with 9 bases matching TRBD1. J gave up 8 bases and V 5 bases, and 9 bases lay outside the gene matches. Germline V gene sequence: CDR1 MNHEY, CDR2 SMNVEV (reference sequence). The CDR3 loop spans 14 amino acids. In DNA, the CDR3 is TGTGCCAGCAGTGCACAGACAGGGGGGAAGGGCTACACCTTC. Protein: CASSAQTGGKGYTF.

The chain couples TRBV10-3 to TRBJ2-1; TRBD1 agrees at 9 bases. The germline V gene has CDR1 ENHRY and CDR2 SYGVKD. V trimming: 3 bases; J trimming: 6 bases; junction bases outside the gene matches: 15. This CDR3 is 18 amino acids long. CDR3 region: CAISDYWDRVLEGNEQFF. Here the CDR3 DNA reads TGTGCCATCAGTGACTATTGGGACAGGGTTTTGGAAGGCAATGAGCAGTTCTTC.

The rearrangement joins TRBV29-1 to TRBJ2-7; D uncertain. Trimming cost V 4 bases and J 4 bases, with 11 bases left between them. The CDR3 totals 12 residues. Germline assignment: CDR1 SQVTM and CDR2 ANQGSEA. CDR3 nucleotide sequence: TGCAGCGTTGCCGGGTCACCTTACGAGCAGTACTTC. Its protein is CSVAGSPYEQYF.

In this sample, this clone turned up once. The chain is built from TRBV27 and TRBJ1-4, with 11 bases identical to TRBD1. CDR1 and CDR2 from the germline V gene are MNHEY and SMNVEV (reference sequence). This CDR3 is built from 16 residues. The V segment lost 3 bases and the J segment 11 bases; nucleotides outside the gene matches: 11. The CDR3 nucleotides read TGTGCCAGCAGTTTCGGGGGACAGGGGGGAGGTTGGAAACTGTTTTTT. This translates into CASSFGGQGGGWKLFF.